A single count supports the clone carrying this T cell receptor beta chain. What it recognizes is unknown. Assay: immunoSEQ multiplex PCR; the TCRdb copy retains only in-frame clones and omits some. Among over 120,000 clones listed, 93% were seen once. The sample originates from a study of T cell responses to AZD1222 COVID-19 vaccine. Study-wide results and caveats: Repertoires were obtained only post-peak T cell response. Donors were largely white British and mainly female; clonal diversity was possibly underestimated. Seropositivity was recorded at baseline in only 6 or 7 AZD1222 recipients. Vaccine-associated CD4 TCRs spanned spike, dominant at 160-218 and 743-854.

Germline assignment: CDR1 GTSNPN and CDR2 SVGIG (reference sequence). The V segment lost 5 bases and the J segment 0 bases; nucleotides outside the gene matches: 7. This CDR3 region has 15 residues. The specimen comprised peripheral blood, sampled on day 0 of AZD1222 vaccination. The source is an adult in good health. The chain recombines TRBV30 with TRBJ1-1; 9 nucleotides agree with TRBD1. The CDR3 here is CAWDDRGSLNTEAFF. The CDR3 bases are TGTGCCTGGGATGACAGGGGGAGCTTGAACACTGAAGCTTTCTTT.